This T cell receptor (beta chain) was observed in a study of control samples from healthy donors and cancer patients. Here immunoSEQ multiplex PCR was the method, and the copy in TCRdb shows in-frame clones only, minus some. The data hold 90,000 to 130,000 clones, with around 80% observed a single time. In this sample, this clone turned up a few times. The germline V gene has CDR1 SGHAT and CDR2 FQNNGV. Trimming cost V 0 bases and J 0 bases, with 12 bases left between them. The CDR3 is made up of 16 amino acids. The V call is TRBV11-2, the J call TRBJ2-7; no clear D gene. This TCR came from a man aged 18 to 35 in good health. Sequenced sample: blood. In DNA form, the CDR3 reads TGTGCCAGCAGCTTAGAGGCTAGGGCCTTCTCCTACGAGCAGTACTTC. Protein sequence: CASSLEARAFSYEQYF.